The 23 T cell receptor beta chains below all came from one sample that was sequenced in a study of PD-1 blockade in mismatch repair-deficient tumors. Using immunoSEQ multiplex PCR, the repertoire was profiled, and TCRdb retains in-frame clones only, with some absent. Of some 49,000 clones in the sample, more than 65% were seen once. The sequences come from PBMCs, collected before pembrolizumab treatment. These receptor sequences come from an adult with mismatch repair-deficient cancer.

Regarding this clone: Other DNA sequences in the sample encode the same CDR3. This chain connects TRBV27 to TRBJ2-2, with D possibly matching TRBD2 (6 bases). Germline CDR1 reads MNHEY; CDR2 reads SMNVEV (reference sequence). Trimming took off 0 bases at V and 5 bases at J, with 7 bases between the two ends. This CDR3 comprises 14 residues. The CDR3 is CASSLSGLTGELFF. DNA for the CDR3: TGTGCCAGCAGTTTATCCGGACTAACCGGGGAGCTGTTTTTT.

This chain links TRBV5-6 with TRBJ2-5, with D tentatively TRBD1 (5 bases). Trimming stripped 3 bases from V and 5 bases from J, with 14 bases between. CDR1 and CDR2 (germline): SGHDT, YYEEEE. The CDR3 length is 14 residues. CDR3 residues: CASSSQTGHETQYF. In nucleotides, the CDR3 is TGTGCCAGCAGCTCCCAGACTGGACATGAGACCCAGTACTTC.

There are a few counts of this clone. This chain links TRBV7-9 with TRBJ2-7, with D perhaps assigned TRBD1 or TRBD2 (6 bases each). V lost 1 base, J lost 5 bases, and 12 bases lay in between. Germline CDR1 is SEHNR and CDR2 is FQNEAQ (reference sequence). The CDR3 is made up of 14 amino acids. The CDR3 coding sequence is TGTGCCAGCAGCTTAGTACAGGGAGGCGACGAGCAGTACTTC. Its translation: CASSLVQGGDEQYF.

This clone has only a few counts. The V and J genes are TRBV4-2 and TRBJ2-7; 10 nucleotides align to TRBD1. With V trimmed by 3 bases and J by 3 bases, 2 bases remained unmatched. The CDR3 is made up of 14 amino acids. CDR1 and CDR2 (germline): LGHNA, YNFKEQ. The CDR3 is CASSQRDRGYEQYF. The DNA for the CDR3 is TGTGCCAGCAGCCAGAGGGACAGGGGCTACGAGCAGTACTTC.

The count of this clone is one. The J gene is TRBJ1-2, the V gene TRBV5-1; D gene unclear. Trimming left V 2 bases short and J 2 bases short, with 10 bases between. CDR3 length: 14 residues. Germline V gives CDR1 SGHRS, CDR2 YFSETQ. In nucleotides, the CDR3 is TGCGCCAGCAGCTTTGAGCGAGCCAACTATGGCTACACCTTC. Its translation is CASSFERANYGYTF.

The chain combines TRBV6-5 with TRBJ2-2; D is possibly TRBD2 (5 bases). V lost 6 bases, J lost 6 bases, and 17 bases lay in between. The CDR3 runs to 15 residues. CDR1 and CDR2 from the germline V gene are MNHEY and SVGAGI. CDR3 in amino acids: CASSRGLAGSGELFF. CDR3 DNA sequence: TGTGCCAGCAGCCGGGGATTAGCTGGATCCGGGGAGCTGTTTTTT.

The chain links TRBV11-2 to TRBJ2-5; 11 bases fit TRBD2. The CDR3 totals 15 residues. J lost 4 bases, V lost 2 bases, and 3 bases had no gene match. CDR1 and CDR2 (germline): SGHAT, FQNNGV. CDR3 coding DNA: TGTGCCAGCAGCTTAACTAGCGGGAGTGGAGAGACCCAGTACTTC. This gives the protein CASSLTSGSGETQYF.

This sequence joins TRBV13 and TRBJ2-7; D is unclear. V shed 5 bases and J shed 6 bases, with 17 bases lying between them. This CDR3 comprises 14 residues. Germline assignment: CDR1 PRHDT and CDR2 FYEKMQ (reference sequence). CDR3 bases: TGTGCCAGCAGCCCCAGACGGACCTCTTCCGAGCAGTACTTC. This sequence encodes CASSPRRTSSEQYF.

This clone was seen just once. This chain links TRBV9 with TRBJ2-7, with D perhaps matching TRBD1 (6 bases). Germline V gene data show CDR1 as SGDLS and CDR2 as YYNGEE. The CDR3 consists of 15 residues. With 2 bases removed from V and 2 bases from J, the gap between germline ends came to 14 bases. The DNA of the CDR3 is TGTGCCAGCAGCGTCTCGGGACAACGAACCTACGAGCAGTACTTC. Translated, it gives CASSVSGQRTYEQYF.

The V call is TRBV9, the J call TRBJ1-1, with D uncertain. Trimming took off 0 bases at V and 0 bases at J, with 6 bases between the two ends. Germline loops: CDR1 SGDLS, CDR2 YYNGEE. The CDR3 is 14 amino acids. CDR3 sequence: CASSVGNLNTEAFF. The CDR3 DNA is TGTGCCAGCAGCGTAGGGAACTTGAACACTGAAGCTTTCTTT.

The V gene is TRBV9, the J gene TRBJ2-5; 8 bases map to TRBD2. V dropped 4 bases and J dropped 5; count of bases not matched to a gene: 19. Germline V gene lookup returns CDR1 SGDLS and CDR2 YYNGEE. CDR3 length: 18 residues. This chain's CDR3 is CASSLGRAGKIFSETQYF. CDR3 nucleotides: TGTGCCAGCAGCCTCGGGAGGGCGGGAAAAATTTTTTCGGAGACCCAGTACTTC.

This clone was detected once. V is TRBV5-4 and J is TRBJ1-5, with D maybe TRBD1 (6 bases). V lost 0 bases, J lost 3 bases, and 10 bases lay in between. The CDR3 is 15 amino acids. Germline V gene data show CDR1 as SGHNT and CDR2 as YYREEE (reference sequence). CDR3 sequence: CASSLGGTLNQPQHF. The CDR3 bases are TGTGCCAGCAGCTTGGGCGGGACACTCAATCAGCCCCAGCATTTT.

The chain links TRBV4-1 to TRBJ2-7, with D tentatively TRBD1 (6 bases). The length of the CDR3 is 15 residues. Deletions cut 2 bases from V and 2 bases from J, with 13 bases between. Germline loops: CDR1 MGHRA, CDR2 YSYEKL. CDR3 sequence: CASSQQAGETYEQYF. The DNA for the CDR3 is TGCGCCAGCAGCCAACAGGCAGGGGAAACCTACGAGCAGTACTTC.

The chain's CDR3 is CASSLVGGETQYF. The CDR3 bases are TGTGCCAGCAGCTTGGTCGGGGGAGAGACCCAGTACTTC. This chain joins TRBV5-4 and TRBJ2-5; the D gene is possibly TRBD2 (6 bases). Trimming stripped 0 bases from V and 4 bases from J, with 7 bases between. There are 13 residues in the CDR3. Germline V CDR1 and CDR2: SGHNT, YYREEE (reference sequence).

The genes are TRBV6-1 and TRBJ1-1, with 8 bases matching TRBD1. After removal of 4 bases from V and 0 bases from J, the junction contained 7 bases not matched to a gene. Per germline, CDR1 MNHNS and CDR2 SASEGT. This CDR3 region has 16 residues. CDR3 coding DNA: TGTGCCAGCAGTGCCCCAGGGGGCGGTCTGAACACTGAAGCTTTCTTT. Translating gives CASSAPGGGLNTEAFF.

The V gene is TRBV5-1, the J gene TRBJ1-2; no clear D gene. V was trimmed by 0 bases and J by 8 bases, leaving 14 bases between them. The CDR3 contains 14 residues. Germline CDR1 reads SGHRS; CDR2 reads YFSETQ. The CDR3: CASSLDSETLGYTF. CDR3 DNA: TGCGCCAGCAGCTTGGACAGCGAGACCCTCGGCTACACCTTC.

This clone was observed a few times. This sequence joins TRBV7-3 and TRBJ1-1; D may be TRBD1 (6 bases). The V gene lost 8 bases and the J gene lost 6 bases, with 22 bases spanning the gap. CDR3 size: 15 residues. CDR1 and CDR2 from the germline V gene are SGHTA and FQGTGA. The DNA for the CDR3 is TGTGCCAGCGCTGTTAGGGGGGGCTTTAACTCTGAAGCTTTCTTT. Protein sequence: CASAVRGGFNSEAFF.

This clone was picked up a small number of times. The chain uses TRBV5-1 and TRBJ1-4; D is undetermined. The V end was cut by 4 bases, the J end by 7 bases, with 14 bases between. This CDR3 has 14 amino acids. In germline, CDR1 is SGHRS, CDR2 YFSETQ. The CDR3 protein is CASSTTGGTEKLFF. The CDR3 nucleotides are TGCGCCAGCAGCACCACCGGAGGCACTGAAAAACTGTTTTTT.

V usage is TRBV7-2 and J usage is TRBJ1-4; TRBD1 is a possible D gene (6 bases). This CDR3 has 13 residues. The germline V gene encodes CDR1 SGHTA and CDR2 FQGNSA. Trimming took 0 bases from V and 11 from J, leaving 10 bases between them. DNA of the CDR3: TGTGCCAGCAGCTTAGCGATTCAGGGGAAACTGTTTTTT. Protein: CASSLAIQGKLFF.

CDR3 nucleotide sequence: TGTGCCAGCAGTTACAGGACAGGAGTCTACGAGCAGTACTTC. Translated: CASSYRTGVYEQYF. J is TRBJ2-7 and V is TRBV6-6; 7 nucleotides match TRBD1. V lost 2 bases to trimming and J lost 3 bases; unmatched junction nucleotides: 4. CDR3 length: 14 residues. Germline V gene lookup returns CDR1 MNHNY and CDR2 SVGAGI (reference sequence).

This chain joins TRBV7-8 and TRBJ2-1; D is possibly TRBD1 or TRBD2 (5 bases each). The CDR3 contains 14 residues. CDR1 is SGHVS and CDR2 is FQNEAQ in the germline V gene. Between the trimmed V and J ends, which lost 6 bases and 4 bases, there was a span of 13 bases. CDR3 DNA: TGTGCCAGCAGACGAGAGGGGATTTACAATGAGCAGTTCTTC. Translated: CASRREGIYNEQFF.

In this sample, this clone turned up a few times. The chain carries TRBV7-9 and TRBJ2-1; 8 bases line up with TRBD2. Germline V gene sequence: CDR1 SEHNR, CDR2 FQNEAQ (reference sequence). Unmatched junction bases numbered 15, after V lost 7 bases and J lost 7 bases. This CDR3 is 16 amino acids long. The CDR3 loop reads CASTPISGAGANEQFF. CDR3 coding DNA: TGTGCCAGCACCCCAATTAGCGGGGCCGGGGCAAATGAGCAGTTCTTC.

CDR3 protein: CASGLAAYNEQFF. CDR3 in DNA: TGTGCCAGCGGACTAGCGGCCTACAATGAGCAGTTCTTC. The chain is built from TRBV10-3 and TRBJ2-1; 10 bases fit TRBD2. Trimming removed 10 bases from V and 2 bases from J; junction bases left unmatched: 2. This CDR3 has 13 amino acids. Germline loops: CDR1 ENHRY, CDR2 SYGVKD.